The source of this T cell receptor beta chain is a study of T cell repertoires in aging, cancer and after chemotherapy. A mixed TRB-A/B primer pool amplified rearranged TRB by multiplex touch-down PCR. TCRdb processed the multiplex PCR reads anew with MiXCR; each CDR3 protein has one entry. There are approximately 10,000 distinct CDR3 sequences in the sample; approximately 46% occur only once, and roughly 7.3% lies in the top ten. The template was genomic DNA from peripheral blood, not RNA. V was clipped by 2 bases and J by 4 bases; unmatched bases: 4. In germline, CDR1 is SGHNT, CDR2 YYREEE (reference sequence). The CDR3 consists of 14 residues.

Sequenced sample: blood. The TCR sequence derives from a human donor in good health. The V gene is TRBV5-4, the J gene TRBJ1-2, with TRBD1 matching 8 bases. The CDR3 nucleotides are TGTGCCAGCAGCTTCGGACAGGGAGGCTATGGCTACACCTTC. Its translation: CASSFGQGGYGYTF.